These 15 T cell receptor beta chains were all obtained from the same sample, sequenced in a study of graft-versus-host responses after intestinal transplantation. Sequenced by immunoSEQ multiplex PCR; TCRdb stores in-frame clones only, minus some. The sample lists over 60,000 clones; roughly 92% were seen once. Sequenced here: bone marrow, sampled around 720 days after intestinal transplantation. The receptors shown here come from a human patient who received an intestinal transplant, so some T cells may come from the graft donor.

The chain uses TRBV6-5 and TRBJ1-2; the D gene is possibly TRBD1 (6 bases). Germline V CDR1 and CDR2: MNHEY, SVGAGI. This CDR3 is built from 13 residues. V was clipped by 8 bases and J by 1 base, with 11 bases between them. Here the CDR3 reads CASRGTHNYGYTF. The DNA for the CDR3 is TGTGCCAGCCGCGGGACACATAACTATGGCTACACCTTC.

Details on this clone: Just one base apart from a much larger clone, this may be a read error. This sequence joins TRBV9 and TRBJ1-1, with D possibly matching TRBD1 (6 bases). Germline CDR1 and CDR2: SGDLS and YYNGEE. The V end lost 4 bases, the J end lost 0 bases, and 7 bases lay between the germline ends. This CDR3 spans 13 amino acids. The CDR3 here is CASSYRVNTEAFF. CDR3 coding DNA: TGTGCCAGCAGCTACAGGGTGAACACTGAAGCTTTCTTT.

The V gene is TRBV6-5, the J gene TRBJ2-7, with D tentatively TRBD1 (6 bases). V lost 5 bases, J lost 2 bases, and 13 bases lay in between. The V gene's germline CDR1 is MNHEY and CDR2 SVGAGI. This CDR3 region has 14 residues. DNA for the CDR3: TGTGCCAGCAGTCGTACAGGGCCCACCTACGAGCAGTACTTC. This codes for CASSRTGPTYEQYF.

CDR3 nucleotides: TGTGCCAGCAGACTGGGCGTTGCTGAGCAGTTCTTC. This encodes CASRLGVAEQFF. This sequence joins TRBV11-2 and TRBJ2-1, with D hard to call. The CDR3 has 12 amino acids. Trimming left V 6 bases short and J 9 bases short, with 12 bases between. Per the germline V gene, CDR1 is SGHAT and CDR2 is FQNNGV.

The V call is TRBV7-6, the J call TRBJ2-7, with TRBD2 identical over 10 bases. There are 15 residues in the CDR3. Trimming cost V 4 bases and J 2 bases; bases outside gene matches: 5. Germline lookup yields CDR1 SGHVS and CDR2 FNYEAQ. CDR3 coding DNA: TGTGCCAGCAGCTCCTTAGCGGGAGGACCCTACGAGCAGTACTTC. Translated, it gives CASSSLAGGPYEQYF.

This clone showed up just once. The rearrangement uses TRBV7-9 and TRBJ1-5; D is possibly TRBD1 (6 bases). The CDR3 runs 19 residues. Germline-derived CDR1 and CDR2 are SEHNR and FQNEAQ (reference sequence). Trimming took off 1 base at V and 0 bases at J, with 19 bases between the two ends. The CDR3 reads CASSLGSLRGEYSNQPQHF. CDR3 bases: TGTGCCAGCAGCTTAGGGTCGTTGAGGGGGGAATATAGCAATCAGCCCCAGCATTTT.

The V and J genes are TRBV5-1 and TRBJ2-5; 13 bases map to TRBD2. The ends lost 4 bases at V and 2 bases at J; junction bases unmatched: 5. The CDR3 totals 16 residues. CDR1 is SGHRS, CDR2 YFSETQ, per germline. The CDR3 bases are TGCGCCAGCAGCAAGGGACTAGCGGGACCTCAAGAGACCCAGTACTTC. Its translation: CASSKGLAGPQETQYF.

The chain has TRBV13 and TRBJ1-4; 7 nucleotides line up with TRBD1. The CDR3 runs 15 residues. Germline lookup yields CDR1 PRHDT and CDR2 FYEKMQ (reference sequence). With 8 bases clipped from V and 8 bases from J, the junction kept 14 bases outside the gene matches. The CDR3 region is CASAFRGTEDEKLFF. The CDR3 region has the DNA TGTGCCAGCGCGTTCCGCGGGACAGAAGACGAAAAACTGTTTTTT.

The rearrangement uses TRBV6-5 and TRBJ1-1, with 7 bases lining up with TRBD1. The CDR3 covers 14 residues. V shed 5 bases, J shed 4 bases, and the junction held 7 bases outside the gene matches. Looked up from germline, CDR1 is MNHEY and CDR2 is SVGAGI. CDR3 sequence reads: CASSRQGGSTEAFF. The DNA of the CDR3 is TGTGCCAGCAGTCGACAGGGCGGGAGCACTGAAGCTTTCTTT.

The rearrangement links TRBV2 to TRBJ2-5; TRBD1 might be the D (6 bases). From germline, CDR1 is SNHLY and CDR2 FYNNEI. Trimming stripped 6 bases from V and 5 bases from J, with 19 bases between. The CDR3 is made up of 15 amino acids. DNA of the CDR3: TGTGCCAGCAGGCCAGGGGAAATACGTAAGGAGACCCAGTACTTC. Its translation is CASRPGEIRKETQYF.

The V and J genes are TRBV5-1 and TRBJ2-5; D not certain. The end of the DNA is better explained by TRBJ2-7, so the J call may be wrong. CDR3 length: 12 residues. Per the germline V gene, CDR1 is SGHRS and CDR2 is YFSETQ. CDR3 region: CASSLGVGEQYF. The CDR3 nucleotides are TGCGCCAGCAGCTTGGGAGTAGGCGAGCAGTACTTC.

This chain uses TRBV6-5 with TRBJ2-5, with TRBD2 as a possible D gene (6 bases). Germline CDR1 MNHEY, CDR2 SVGAGI. The CDR3 length is 15 residues. Trimming removed 2 bases from V and 2 bases from J, with 12 bases in between. The CDR3 region is CASSYASEKQETQYF. The CDR3 DNA sequence: TGTGCCAGCAGTTACGCTAGCGAGAAACAAGAGACCCAGTACTTC.

V is TRBV10-1 and J is TRBJ2-1; TRBD1 matches 7 bases. After removal of 4 bases from V and 3 bases from J, the junction contained 6 bases not matched to a gene. The CDR3 totals 15 residues. Germline V gene data show CDR1 as WNHNN and CDR2 as SYGVQD (reference sequence). CDR3 in amino acids: CASSGRTGIYNEQFF. The DNA for the CDR3 is TGCGCCAGCAGTGGCCGGACAGGCATCTACAATGAGCAGTTCTTC.

The chain is built from TRBV11-2 and TRBJ2-5; D ambiguous. Trimming removed 3 bases from V and 5 bases from J, with 10 bases in between. The CDR3 has 13 amino acids. Germline V gives CDR1 SGHAT, CDR2 FQNNGV. CDR3 amino acids: CASSLANEETQYF. The CDR3 bases are TGTGCCAGCAGCTTGGCAAACGAGGAGACCCAGTACTTC. The full variable domain, with the rest looked up from reference TRBV11-2 and TRBJ2-5, is EAGVAQSPRYKIIEKRQSVAFWCNPISGHATLYWYQQILGQGPKLLIQFQNNGVVDDSQLPKDRFSAERLKGVDSTLKIQPAKLEDSAVYLCASSLANEETQYFGPGTRLLVL.

This clone has just one count. The genes are TRBV19 and TRBJ1-3, with 7 bases lining up with TRBD1. Losses at the gene ends were 6 bases for V and 3 bases for J; bases not matched to a gene: 8. The CDR3 contains 15 residues. Germline V gives CDR1 LNHDA, CDR2 SQIVND (reference sequence). As DNA, the CDR3 is TGTGCCAGTAGCCCGACAGGGTCTCGTGGAAACACCATATATTTT. Translation gives CASSPTGSRGNTIYF.